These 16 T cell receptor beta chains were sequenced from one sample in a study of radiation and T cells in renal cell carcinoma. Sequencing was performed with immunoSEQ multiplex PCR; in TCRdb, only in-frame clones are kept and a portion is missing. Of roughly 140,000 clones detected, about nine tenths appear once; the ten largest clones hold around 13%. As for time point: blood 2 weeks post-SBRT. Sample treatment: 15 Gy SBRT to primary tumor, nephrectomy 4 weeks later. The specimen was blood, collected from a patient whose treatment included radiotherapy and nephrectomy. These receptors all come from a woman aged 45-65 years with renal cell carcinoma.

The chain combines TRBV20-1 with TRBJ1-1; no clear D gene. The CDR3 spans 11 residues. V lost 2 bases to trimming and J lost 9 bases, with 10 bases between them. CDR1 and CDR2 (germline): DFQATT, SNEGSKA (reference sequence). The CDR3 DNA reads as TGCAGTGCTAGATTGGGAGGCCAAGCTTTCTTT. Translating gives CSARLGGQAFF.

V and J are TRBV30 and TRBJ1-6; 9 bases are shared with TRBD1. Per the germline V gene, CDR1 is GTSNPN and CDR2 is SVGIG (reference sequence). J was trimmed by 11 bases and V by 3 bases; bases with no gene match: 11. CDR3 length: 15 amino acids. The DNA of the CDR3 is TGTGCCTGGAGGGCACCGGGACAGGGATTTGCACCCCTCCACTTT. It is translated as CAWRAPGQGFAPLHF.

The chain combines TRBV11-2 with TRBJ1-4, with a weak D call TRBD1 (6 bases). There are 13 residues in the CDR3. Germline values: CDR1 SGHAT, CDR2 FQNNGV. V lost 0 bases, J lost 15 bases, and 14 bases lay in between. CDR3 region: CASSLDGGDWVFF. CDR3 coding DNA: TGTGCCAGCAGCTTAGATGGGGGCGATTGGGTGTTTTTT.

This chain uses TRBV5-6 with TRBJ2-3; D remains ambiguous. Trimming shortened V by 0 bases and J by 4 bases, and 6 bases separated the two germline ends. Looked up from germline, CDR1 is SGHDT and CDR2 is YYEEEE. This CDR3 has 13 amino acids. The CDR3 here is CASSLAGPDTQYF. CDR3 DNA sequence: TGTGCCAGCAGCTTGGCCGGCCCAGATACGCAGTATTTT.

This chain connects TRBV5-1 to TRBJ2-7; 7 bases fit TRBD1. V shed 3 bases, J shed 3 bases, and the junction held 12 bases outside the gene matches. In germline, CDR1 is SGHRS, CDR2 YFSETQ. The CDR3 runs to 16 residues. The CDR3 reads CASSSDPGQPFYEQYF. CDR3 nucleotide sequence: TGCGCCAGCAGCTCAGATCCGGGACAGCCTTTCTACGAGCAGTACTTC.

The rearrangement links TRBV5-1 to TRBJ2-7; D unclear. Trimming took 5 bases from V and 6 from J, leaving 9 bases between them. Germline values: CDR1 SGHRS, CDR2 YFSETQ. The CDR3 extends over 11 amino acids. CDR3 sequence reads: CASRLGGEQYF. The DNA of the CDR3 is TGCGCCAGCAGATTAGGTGGCGAGCAGTACTTC.

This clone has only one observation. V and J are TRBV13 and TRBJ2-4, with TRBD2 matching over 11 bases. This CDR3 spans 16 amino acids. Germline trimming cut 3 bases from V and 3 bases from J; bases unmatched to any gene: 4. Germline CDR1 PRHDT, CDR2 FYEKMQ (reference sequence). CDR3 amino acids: CASSFSGGAGKNIQYF. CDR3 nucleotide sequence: TGTGCCAGCAGCTTTAGCGGGGGGGCGGGCAAAAACATTCAGTACTTC.

For the CDR3, the DNA is TGCGCCAGCAGCTTGACGGCCAACTCTGGAAACACCATATATTTT. Amino acid sequence: CASSLTANSGNTIYF. The chain has TRBV5-1 and TRBJ1-3, with D hard to call. The ends were cut back, 1 base at V and 0 bases at J, with 8 bases in the middle. Germline values: CDR1 SGHRS, CDR2 YFSETQ. The CDR3 is made up of 15 amino acids.

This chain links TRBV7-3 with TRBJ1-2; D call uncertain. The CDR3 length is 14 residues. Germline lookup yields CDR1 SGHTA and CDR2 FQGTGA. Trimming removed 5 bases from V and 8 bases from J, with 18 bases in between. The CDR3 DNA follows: TGTGCCAGCAGCCCTCGGACCTCTCGGCGGGGCTACACCTTC. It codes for CASSPRTSRRGYTF.

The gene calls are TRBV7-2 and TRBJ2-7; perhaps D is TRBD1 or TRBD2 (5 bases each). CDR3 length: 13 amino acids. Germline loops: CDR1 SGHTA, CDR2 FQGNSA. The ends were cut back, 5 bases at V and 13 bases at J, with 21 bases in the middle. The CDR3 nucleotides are TGTGCCAGCAGCCCACGGGGACCGAAAGTATTATACTTC. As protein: CASSPRGPKVLYF.

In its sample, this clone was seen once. CDR3: CASSYSGTPGDTQYF. CDR3 nucleotides: TGTGCCAGCAGTTACTCAGGGACTCCGGGGGATACGCAGTATTTT. V and J are TRBV6-5 and TRBJ2-3, with D perhaps matching TRBD2 (6 bases). Trimming removed 0 bases at V and 6 bases at J, with 13 bases between. Germline V gene sequence: CDR1 MNHEY, CDR2 SVGAGI. CDR3 length equals 15 residues.

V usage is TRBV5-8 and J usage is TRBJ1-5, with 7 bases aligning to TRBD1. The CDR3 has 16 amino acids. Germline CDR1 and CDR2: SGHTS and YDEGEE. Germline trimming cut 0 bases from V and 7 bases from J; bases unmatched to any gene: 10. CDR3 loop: CASSLAGAGGRQPQHF. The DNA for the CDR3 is TGTGCCAGCAGCTTGGCAGGGGCAGGGGGGAGACAGCCCCAGCATTTT.

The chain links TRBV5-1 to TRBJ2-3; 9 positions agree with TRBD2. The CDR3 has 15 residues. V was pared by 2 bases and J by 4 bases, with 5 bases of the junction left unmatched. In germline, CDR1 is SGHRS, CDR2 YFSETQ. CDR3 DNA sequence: TGCGCCAGCAGCTTAAATAGCGGGGGTGCAGATACGCAGTATTTT. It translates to CASSLNSGGADTQYF.

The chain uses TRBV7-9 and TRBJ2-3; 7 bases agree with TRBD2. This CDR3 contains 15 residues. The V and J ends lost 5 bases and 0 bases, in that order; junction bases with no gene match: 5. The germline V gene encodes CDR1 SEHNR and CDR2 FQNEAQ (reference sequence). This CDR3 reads CASSPFSGSTDTQYF. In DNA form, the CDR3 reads TGTGCCAGCAGCCCTTTTAGCGGGAGCACAGATACGCAGTATTTT.

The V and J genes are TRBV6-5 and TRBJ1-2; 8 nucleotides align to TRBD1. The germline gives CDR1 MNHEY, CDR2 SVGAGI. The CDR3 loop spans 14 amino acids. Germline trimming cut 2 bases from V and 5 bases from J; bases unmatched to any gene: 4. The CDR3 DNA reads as TGTGCCAGCAGTTACGATACAGGGGGTTATGGCTACACCTTC. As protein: CASSYDTGGYGYTF.

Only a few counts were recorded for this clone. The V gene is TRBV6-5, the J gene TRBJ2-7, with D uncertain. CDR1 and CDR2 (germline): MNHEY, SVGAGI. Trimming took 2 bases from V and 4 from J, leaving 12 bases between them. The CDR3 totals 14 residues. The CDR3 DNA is TGTGCCAGCAGTTACGGCAGATCTTTGTACGAGCAGTACTTC. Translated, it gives CASSYGRSLYEQYF.